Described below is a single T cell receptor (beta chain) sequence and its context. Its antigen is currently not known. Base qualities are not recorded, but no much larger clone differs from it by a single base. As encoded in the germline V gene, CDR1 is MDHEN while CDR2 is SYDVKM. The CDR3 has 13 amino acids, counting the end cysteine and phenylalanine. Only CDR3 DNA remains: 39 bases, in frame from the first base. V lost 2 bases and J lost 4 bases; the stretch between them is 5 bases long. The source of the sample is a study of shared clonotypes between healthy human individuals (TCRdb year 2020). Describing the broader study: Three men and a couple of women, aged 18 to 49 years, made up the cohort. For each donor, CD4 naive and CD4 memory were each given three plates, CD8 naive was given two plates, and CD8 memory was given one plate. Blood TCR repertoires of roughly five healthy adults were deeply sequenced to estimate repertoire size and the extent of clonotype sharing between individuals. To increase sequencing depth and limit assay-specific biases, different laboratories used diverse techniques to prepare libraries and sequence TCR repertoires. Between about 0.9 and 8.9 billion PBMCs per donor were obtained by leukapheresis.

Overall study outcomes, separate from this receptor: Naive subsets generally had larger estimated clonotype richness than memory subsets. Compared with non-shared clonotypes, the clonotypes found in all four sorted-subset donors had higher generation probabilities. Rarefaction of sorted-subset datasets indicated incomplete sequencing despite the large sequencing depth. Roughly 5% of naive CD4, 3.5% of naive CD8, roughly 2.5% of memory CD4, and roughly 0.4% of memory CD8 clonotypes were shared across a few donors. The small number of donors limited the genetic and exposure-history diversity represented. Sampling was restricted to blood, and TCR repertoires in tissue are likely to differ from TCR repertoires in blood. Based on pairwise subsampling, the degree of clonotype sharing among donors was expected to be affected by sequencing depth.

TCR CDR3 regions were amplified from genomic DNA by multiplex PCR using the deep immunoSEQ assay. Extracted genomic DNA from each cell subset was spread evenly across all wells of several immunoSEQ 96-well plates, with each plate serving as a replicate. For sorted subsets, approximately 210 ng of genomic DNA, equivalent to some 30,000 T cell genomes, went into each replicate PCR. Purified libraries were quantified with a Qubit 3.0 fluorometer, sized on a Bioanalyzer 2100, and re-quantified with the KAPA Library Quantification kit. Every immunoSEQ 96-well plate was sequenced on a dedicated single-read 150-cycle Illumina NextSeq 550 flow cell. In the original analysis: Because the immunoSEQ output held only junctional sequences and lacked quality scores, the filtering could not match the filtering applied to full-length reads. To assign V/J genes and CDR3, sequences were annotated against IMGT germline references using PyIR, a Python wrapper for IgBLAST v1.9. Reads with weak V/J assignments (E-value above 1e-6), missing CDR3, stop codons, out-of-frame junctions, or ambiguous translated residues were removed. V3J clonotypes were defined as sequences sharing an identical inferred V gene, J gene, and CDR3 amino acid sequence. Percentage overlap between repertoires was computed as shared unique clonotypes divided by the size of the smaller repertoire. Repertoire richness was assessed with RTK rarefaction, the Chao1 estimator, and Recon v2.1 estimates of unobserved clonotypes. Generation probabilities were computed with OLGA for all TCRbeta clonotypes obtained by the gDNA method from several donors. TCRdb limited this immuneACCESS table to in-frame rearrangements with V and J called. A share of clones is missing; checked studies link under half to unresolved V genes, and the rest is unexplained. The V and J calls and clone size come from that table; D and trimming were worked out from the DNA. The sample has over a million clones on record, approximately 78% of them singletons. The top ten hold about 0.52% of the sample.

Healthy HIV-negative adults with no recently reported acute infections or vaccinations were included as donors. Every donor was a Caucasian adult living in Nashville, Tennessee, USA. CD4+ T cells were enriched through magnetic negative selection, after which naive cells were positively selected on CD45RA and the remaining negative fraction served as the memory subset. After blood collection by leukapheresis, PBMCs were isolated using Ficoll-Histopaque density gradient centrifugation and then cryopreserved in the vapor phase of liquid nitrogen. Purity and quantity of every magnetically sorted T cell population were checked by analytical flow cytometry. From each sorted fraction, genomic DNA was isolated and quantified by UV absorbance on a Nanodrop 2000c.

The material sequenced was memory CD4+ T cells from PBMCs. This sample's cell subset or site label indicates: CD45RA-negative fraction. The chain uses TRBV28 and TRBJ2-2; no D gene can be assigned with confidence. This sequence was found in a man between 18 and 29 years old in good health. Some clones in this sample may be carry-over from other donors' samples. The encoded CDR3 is CASSLHGTGELFF. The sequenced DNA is TGTGCCAGCAGTTTACACGGCACCGGGGAGCTGTTTTTT.